A single sample is the source of the 20 T cell receptor beta chains below, sequenced in a study of blood T cell repertoires in COVID-19. Sequencing used immunoSEQ multiplex PCR; TCRdb keeps in-frame clones, though not all of them. The sample includes some 250,000 clones, roughly 86% seen only once; the top ten take about 12%. The sample consisted of peripheral blood. These TCRs come from a man aged 80 or over with acute or convalescent COVID-19.

The rearrangement joins TRBV11-2 to TRBJ1-5; D unresolved. Between the trimmed V and J ends, which lost 5 bases and 1 base, there was a span of 15 bases. Germline V gene lookup returns CDR1 SGHAT and CDR2 FQNNGV. This CDR3 is built from 16 residues. This chain's CDR3 is CASSAHPGGSNQPQHF. The DNA for the CDR3 is TGTGCCAGCAGCGCCCACCCGGGTGGAAGCAATCAGCCCCAGCATTTT.

The CDR3 region is CATSDPSGTSGYNEQFF. The CDR3, as DNA: TGTGCCACCAGTGATCCTTCTGGGACTAGCGGCTACAATGAGCAGTTCTTC. The chain combines TRBV24-1 with TRBJ2-1, with TRBD2 matching 11 bases. Germline CDR1 and CDR2: KGHDR and SFDVKD. Germline trimming cut 3 bases from V and 3 bases from J; bases unmatched to any gene: 6. The CDR3 extends over 17 amino acids.

The rearrangement links TRBV19 to TRBJ1-1, with 8 bases aligning to TRBD1. V shed 1 base, J shed 2 bases, and the junction held 12 bases outside the gene matches. CDR3 length: 18 residues. The germline CDR1 and CDR2 sequences are LNHDA and SQIVND (reference sequence). In DNA form, the CDR3 reads TGTGCCAGTAGTATAGGGGGAGGACAGGGAAGGGGAAACACTGAAGCTTTCTTT. It is translated as CASSIGGGQGRGNTEAFF. The full variable domain, completed using reference TRBV19 and TRBJ1-1, is DGGITQSPKYLFRKEGQNVTLSCEQNLNHDAMYWYRQDPGQGLRLIYYSQIVNDFQKGDIAEGYSVSREKKESFPLTVTSAQKNPTAFYLCASSIGGGQGRGNTEAFFGQGTRLTVV.

This chain connects TRBV10-2 to TRBJ1-1; D possibly corresponds to TRBD1 (6 bases). CDR1 WSHSY and CDR2 SAAADI come from the germline V gene. With 4 bases removed from V and 7 bases from J, the gap between germline ends came to 19 bases. The CDR3 is 15 residues long. The CDR3 coding sequence is TGCGCCAGCAGTGGGTACGCCGGGACATCGTATGAAGCTTTCTTT. It specifies CASSGYAGTSYEAFF.

The gene calls are TRBV28 and TRBJ2-2, with a possible D match to TRBD1 (5 bases). Germline CDR1 is MDHEN and CDR2 is SYDVKM. The CDR3 covers 14 residues. V was cut by 2 bases and J by 4 bases, with 8 bases left in between. The CDR3 coding sequence is TGTGCCAGCAGTTTAAGGGGTGCCACCGGGGAGCTGTTTTTT. Translating gives CASSLRGATGELFF.

The rearrangement uses TRBV19 and TRBJ1-5, with 7 positions matching TRBD1. Germline CDR1 reads LNHDA; CDR2 reads SQIVND (reference sequence). The J segment lost 3 bases and the V segment lost 7 bases, leaving 12 bases of the junction unmatched. The CDR3 has 16 amino acids. The CDR3 is CASISGTASYNQPQHF. The CDR3 coding sequence is TGTGCCAGTATTTCCGGGACAGCATCATACAATCAGCCCCAGCATTTT.

Remarks on this clone: An end of the junction differs from the germline gene, which may be a read error. The V gene is TRBV19, the J gene TRBJ2-1; TRBD2 is a possible D gene (6 bases). From germline, CDR1 is LNHDA and CDR2 SQIVND (reference sequence). This CDR3 has 15 amino acids. The CDR3 coding sequence is TGTGCCAGTACCTCGAGAGGACTATCCTCCAATGAGCAGTTCTTC. Translated, it gives CASTSRGLSSNEQFF.

V and J are TRBV7-9 and TRBJ1-4; possible D gene TRBD1, 5 bases. The V end was cut by 1 base, the J end by 5 bases, with 11 bases between. This CDR3 comprises 15 residues. Germline assignment: CDR1 SEHNR and CDR2 FQNEAQ (reference sequence). The CDR3 DNA reads TGTGCCAGCAGCTTAGAAGCAGGGCCGAATGAAAAACTGTTTTTT. This translates into CASSLEAGPNEKLFF.

The chain is built from TRBV29-1 and TRBJ2-2; D is perhaps TRBD2 (6 bases). This CDR3 spans 13 amino acids. The germline gives CDR1 SQVTM, CDR2 ANQGSEA. The germline V and J ends were trimmed by 6 bases and 4 bases, with 12 bases remaining between them. CDR3 in DNA: TGCAGCGTCGGACCCGGGGGCACCGGGGAGCTGTTTTTT. Residues: CSVGPGGTGELFF.

The chain is built from TRBV3-1 (or the pseudogene TRBV3-2) and TRBJ1-1, with D possibly matching TRBD1 (5 bases). The CDR3 is made up of 14 amino acids. CDR1 is LGHDT, CDR2 YNNKEL, per germline (reference sequence). The ends were cut back, 3 bases at V and 1 base at J, with 9 bases in the middle. CDR3 sequence reads: CASSHPGGNTEAFF. The CDR3 DNA reads TGTGCCAGCAGCCACCCCGGGGGGAACACTGAAGCTTTCTTT.

This rearrangement joins TRBV14 to TRBJ2-1; TRBD2 is a possible D gene (5 bases). The CDR3 loop spans 14 amino acids. Germline V CDR1 and CDR2: SGHDN, FVKESK. V was pared by 2 bases and J by 7 bases, with 12 bases between. The CDR3: CASSQPPRVNEQFF. The CDR3 nucleotides are TGTGCCAGCAGCCAACCCCCGAGGGTGAATGAGCAGTTCTTC.

This sequence joins TRBV28 and TRBJ1-5, with D tentatively TRBD1 (6 bases). V lost 3 bases and J 9 bases, leaving 18 bases between the germline ends. The CDR3 is 15 amino acids. Germline CDR1 reads MDHEN; CDR2 reads SYDVKM. CDR3 sequence: CASSFTGGADGPQHF. The CDR3 DNA reads TGTGCCAGCAGTTTCACCGGGGGGGCCGACGGGCCCCAGCATTTT.

The chain joins TRBV28 to TRBJ1-6; 7 bases line up with TRBD1. Germline CDR1 reads MDHEN; CDR2 reads SYDVKM. V shed 4 bases and J 8 bases; nucleotides not matched to a gene: 2. The CDR3 spans 13 residues. CDR3 protein: CASSSTGDSPLHF. CDR3 DNA: TGTGCCAGCAGTTCTACAGGGGATTCACCCCTCCACTTT.

This clone was counted only a few times. V usage is TRBV7-9 and J usage is TRBJ1-5, with 7 bases identical to TRBD1. The CDR3 spans 12 residues. J lost 5 bases, V lost 8 bases, and 3 bases had no gene match. The germline V gene encodes CDR1 SEHNR and CDR2 FQNEAQ (reference sequence). For the CDR3, the DNA is TGTGCCAGCGGAACAGGGGATCAGCCCCAGCATTTT. Translating it yields CASGTGDQPQHF.

This chain connects TRBV6-6 to TRBJ2-3; 9 bases align to TRBD2. Germline CDR1 is MNHNY and CDR2 is SVGAGI (reference sequence). The CDR3 contains 15 residues. With V trimmed by 6 bases and J by 0 bases, 4 bases remained unmatched. The DNA for the CDR3 is TGTGCCAGCAGGACTAGCGGTGCTAGCACAGATACGCAGTATTTT. Residues: CASRTSGASTDTQYF.

The chain couples TRBV6-2 or TRBV6-3 to TRBJ1-2; 8 bases are shared with TRBD1. CDR3 size: 14 residues. Germline CDR1 and CDR2: MNHEY and SVGEGT. The V and J ends lost 5 bases and 5 bases, in that order; junction bases with no gene match: 7. CDR3 sequence: CASSRQGPSYGYTF. The CDR3 bases are TGTGCCAGCAGTCGACAGGGGCCCTCTTATGGCTACACCTTC.

The chain employs TRBV12-3 or TRBV12-4 and TRBJ1-3; D is unclear. V lost 6 bases, J lost 6 bases, and 9 bases lay in between. CDR3 length equals 12 residues. CDR3 DNA sequence: TGTGCCAGCAGCATCGGAGAAAACACCATATATTTT. It yields the protein CASSIGENTIYF.

The chain joins TRBV9 to TRBJ2-7; 9 bases line up with TRBD1. Germline-derived CDR1 and CDR2 are SGDLS and YYNGEE. There are 15 residues in the CDR3. V lost 4 bases and J lost 4; bases outside the gene matches: 9. In DNA, the CDR3 is TGTGCCAGCAGCCCCCCAACAGGGGGCGGTTACGAGCAGTACTTC. This translates into CASSPPTGGGYEQYF.

The V and J genes are TRBV7-2 and TRBJ1-2, with a possible D match to TRBD1 (6 bases). Trimming removed 1 base at V and 4 bases at J, with 10 bases between. Germline loops: CDR1 SGHTA, CDR2 FQGNSA. CDR3 length: 14 amino acids. The CDR3 nucleotides are TGTGCCAGCAGCTTAGACAGGGCCATCTATGGCTACACCTTC. It translates to CASSLDRAIYGYTF.

The CDR3 DNA is TGTGCCAGCAGTTACAGGGGCCCTGGAAACACCATATATTTT. This translates into CASSYRGPGNTIYF. The chain couples TRBV6-5 to TRBJ1-3; D is possibly TRBD1 (5 bases). Per germline, CDR1 MNHEY and CDR2 SVGAGI. CDR3 size: 14 residues. Trimming removed 2 bases at V and 2 bases at J, with 7 bases between.